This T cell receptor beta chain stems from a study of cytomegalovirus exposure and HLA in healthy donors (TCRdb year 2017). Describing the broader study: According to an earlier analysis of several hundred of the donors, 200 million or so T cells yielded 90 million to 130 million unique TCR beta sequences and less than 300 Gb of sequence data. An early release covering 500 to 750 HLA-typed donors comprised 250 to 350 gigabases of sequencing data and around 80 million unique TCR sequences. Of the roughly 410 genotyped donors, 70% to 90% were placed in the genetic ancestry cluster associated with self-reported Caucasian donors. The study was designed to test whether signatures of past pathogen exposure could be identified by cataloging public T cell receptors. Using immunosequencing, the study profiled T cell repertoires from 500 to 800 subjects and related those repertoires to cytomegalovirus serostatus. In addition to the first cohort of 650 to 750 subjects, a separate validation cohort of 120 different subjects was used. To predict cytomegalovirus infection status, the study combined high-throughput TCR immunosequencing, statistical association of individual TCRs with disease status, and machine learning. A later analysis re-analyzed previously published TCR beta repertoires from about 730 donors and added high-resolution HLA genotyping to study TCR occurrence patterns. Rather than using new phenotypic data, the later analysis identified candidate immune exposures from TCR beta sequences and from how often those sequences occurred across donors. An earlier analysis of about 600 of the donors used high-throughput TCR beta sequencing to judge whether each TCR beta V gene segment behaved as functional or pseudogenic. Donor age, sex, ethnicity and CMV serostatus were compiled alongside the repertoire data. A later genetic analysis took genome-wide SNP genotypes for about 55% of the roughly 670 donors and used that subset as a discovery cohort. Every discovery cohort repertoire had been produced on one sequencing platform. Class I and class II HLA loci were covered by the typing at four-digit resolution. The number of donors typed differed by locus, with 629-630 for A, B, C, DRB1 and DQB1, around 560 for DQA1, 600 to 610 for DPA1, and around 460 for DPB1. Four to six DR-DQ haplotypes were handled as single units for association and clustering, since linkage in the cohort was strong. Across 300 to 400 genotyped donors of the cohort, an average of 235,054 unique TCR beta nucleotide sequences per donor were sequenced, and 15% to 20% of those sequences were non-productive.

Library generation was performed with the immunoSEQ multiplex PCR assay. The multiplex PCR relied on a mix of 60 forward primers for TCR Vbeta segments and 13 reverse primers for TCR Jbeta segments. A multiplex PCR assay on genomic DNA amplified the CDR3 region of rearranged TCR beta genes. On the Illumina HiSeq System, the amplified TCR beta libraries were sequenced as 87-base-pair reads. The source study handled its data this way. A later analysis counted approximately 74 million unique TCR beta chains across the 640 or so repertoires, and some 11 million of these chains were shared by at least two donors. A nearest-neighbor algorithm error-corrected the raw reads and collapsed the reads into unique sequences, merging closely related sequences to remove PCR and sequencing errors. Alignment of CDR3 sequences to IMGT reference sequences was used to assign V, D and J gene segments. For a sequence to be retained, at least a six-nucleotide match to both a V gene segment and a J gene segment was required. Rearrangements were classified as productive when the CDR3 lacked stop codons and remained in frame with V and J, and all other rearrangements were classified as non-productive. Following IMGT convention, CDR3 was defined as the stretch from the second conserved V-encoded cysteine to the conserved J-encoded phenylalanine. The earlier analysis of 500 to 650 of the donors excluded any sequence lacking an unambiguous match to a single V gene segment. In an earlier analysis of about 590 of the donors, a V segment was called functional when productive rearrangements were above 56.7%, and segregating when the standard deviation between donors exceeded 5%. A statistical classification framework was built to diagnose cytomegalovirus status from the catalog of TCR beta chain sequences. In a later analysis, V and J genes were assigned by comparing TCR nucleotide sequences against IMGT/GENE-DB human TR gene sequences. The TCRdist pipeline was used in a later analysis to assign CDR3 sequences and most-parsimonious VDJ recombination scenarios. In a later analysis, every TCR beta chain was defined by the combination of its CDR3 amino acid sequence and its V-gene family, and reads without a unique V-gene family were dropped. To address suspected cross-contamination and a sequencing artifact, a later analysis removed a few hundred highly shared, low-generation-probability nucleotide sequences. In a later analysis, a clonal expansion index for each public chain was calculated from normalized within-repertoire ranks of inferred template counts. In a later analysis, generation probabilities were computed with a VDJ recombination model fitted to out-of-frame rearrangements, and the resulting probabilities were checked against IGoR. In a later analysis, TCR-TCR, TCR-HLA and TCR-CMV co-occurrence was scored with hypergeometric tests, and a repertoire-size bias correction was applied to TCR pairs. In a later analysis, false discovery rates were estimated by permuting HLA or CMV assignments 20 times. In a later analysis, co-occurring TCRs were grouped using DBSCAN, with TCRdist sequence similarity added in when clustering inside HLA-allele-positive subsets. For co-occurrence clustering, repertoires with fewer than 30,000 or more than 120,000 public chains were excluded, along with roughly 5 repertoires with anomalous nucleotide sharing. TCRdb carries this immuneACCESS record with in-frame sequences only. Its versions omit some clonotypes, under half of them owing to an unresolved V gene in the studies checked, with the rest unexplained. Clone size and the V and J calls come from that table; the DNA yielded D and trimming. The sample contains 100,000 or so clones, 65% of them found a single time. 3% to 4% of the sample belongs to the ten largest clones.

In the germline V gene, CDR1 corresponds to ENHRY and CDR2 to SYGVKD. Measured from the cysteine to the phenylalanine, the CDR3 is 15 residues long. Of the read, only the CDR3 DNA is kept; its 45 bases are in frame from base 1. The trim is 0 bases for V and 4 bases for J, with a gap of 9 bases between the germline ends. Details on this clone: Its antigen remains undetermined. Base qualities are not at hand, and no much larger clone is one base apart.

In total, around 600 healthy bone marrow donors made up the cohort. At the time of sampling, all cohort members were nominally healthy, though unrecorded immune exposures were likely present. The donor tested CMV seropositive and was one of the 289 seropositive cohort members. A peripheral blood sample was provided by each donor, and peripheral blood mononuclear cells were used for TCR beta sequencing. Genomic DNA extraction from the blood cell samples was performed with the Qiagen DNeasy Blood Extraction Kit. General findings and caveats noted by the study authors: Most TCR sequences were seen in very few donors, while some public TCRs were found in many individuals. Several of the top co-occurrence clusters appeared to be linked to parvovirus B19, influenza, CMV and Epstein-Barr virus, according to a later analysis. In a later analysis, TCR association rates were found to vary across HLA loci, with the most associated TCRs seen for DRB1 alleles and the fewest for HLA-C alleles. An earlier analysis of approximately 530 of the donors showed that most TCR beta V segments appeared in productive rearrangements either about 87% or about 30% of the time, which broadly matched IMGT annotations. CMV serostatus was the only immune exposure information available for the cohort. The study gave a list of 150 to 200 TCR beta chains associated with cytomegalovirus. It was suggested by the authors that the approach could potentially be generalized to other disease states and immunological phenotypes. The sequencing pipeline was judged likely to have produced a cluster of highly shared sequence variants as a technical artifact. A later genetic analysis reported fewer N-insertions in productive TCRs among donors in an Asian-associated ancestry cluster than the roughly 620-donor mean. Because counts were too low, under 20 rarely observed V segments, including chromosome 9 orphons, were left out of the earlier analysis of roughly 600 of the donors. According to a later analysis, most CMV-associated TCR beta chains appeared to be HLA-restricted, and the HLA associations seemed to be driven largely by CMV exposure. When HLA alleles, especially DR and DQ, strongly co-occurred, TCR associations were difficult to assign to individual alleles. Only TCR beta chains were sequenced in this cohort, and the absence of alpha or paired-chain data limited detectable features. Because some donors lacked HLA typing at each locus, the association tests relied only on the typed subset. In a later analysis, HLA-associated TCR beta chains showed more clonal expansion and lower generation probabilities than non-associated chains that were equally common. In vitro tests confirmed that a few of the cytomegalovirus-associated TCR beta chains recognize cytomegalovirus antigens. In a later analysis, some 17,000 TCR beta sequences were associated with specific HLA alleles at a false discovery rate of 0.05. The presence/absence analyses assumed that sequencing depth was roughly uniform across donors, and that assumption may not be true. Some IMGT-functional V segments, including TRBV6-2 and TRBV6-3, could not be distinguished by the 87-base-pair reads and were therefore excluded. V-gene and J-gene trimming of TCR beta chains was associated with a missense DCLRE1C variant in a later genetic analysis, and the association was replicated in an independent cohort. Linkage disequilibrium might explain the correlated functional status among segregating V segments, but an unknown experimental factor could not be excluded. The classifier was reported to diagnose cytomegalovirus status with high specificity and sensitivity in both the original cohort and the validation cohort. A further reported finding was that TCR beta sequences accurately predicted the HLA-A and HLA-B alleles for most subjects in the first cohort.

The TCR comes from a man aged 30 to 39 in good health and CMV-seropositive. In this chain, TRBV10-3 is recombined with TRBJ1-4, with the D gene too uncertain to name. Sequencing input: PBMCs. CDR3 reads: CAISESGTVNEKLFF. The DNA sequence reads TGTGCCATCAGTGAGTCAGGAACAGTTAATGAAAAACTGTTTTTT.